The text below deals with one T cell receptor beta chain. Its antigen is undetermined. The data belong to a study of OX40 agonist ivuxolimab in advanced cancers. Regarding the study as a whole: Among the lowest levels of clonal expansion were found in partial responders at 0.1-3.0 mg/kg.

V lost 4 bases and J lost 1, with 17 bases in between. The germline CDR1 and CDR2 sequences are SGHNT and YYREEE (reference sequence). The CDR3 consists of 16 residues. TCRdb keeps only in-frame clones here, not all; method: immunoSEQ multiplex PCR. Of tens of thousands of clones detected, roughly 80% appear once; the ten largest clones hold 9.5% to 13%. The TCR comes from an adult with an advanced solid tumor such as melanoma, head and neck, liver or kidney cancer. Sequencing was performed on CD4+ or CD8+ T cells sorted from blood, taken in a trial of the OX40 agonist ivuxolimab. V gene TRBV5-4 combines with J gene TRBJ1-1; D is possibly TRBD1 (5 bases). The CDR3 region is CASSQNFGGWNTEAFF. CDR3 DNA sequence: TGTGCCAGCAGCCAGAATTTCGGGGGTTGGAACACTGAAGCTTTCTTT.